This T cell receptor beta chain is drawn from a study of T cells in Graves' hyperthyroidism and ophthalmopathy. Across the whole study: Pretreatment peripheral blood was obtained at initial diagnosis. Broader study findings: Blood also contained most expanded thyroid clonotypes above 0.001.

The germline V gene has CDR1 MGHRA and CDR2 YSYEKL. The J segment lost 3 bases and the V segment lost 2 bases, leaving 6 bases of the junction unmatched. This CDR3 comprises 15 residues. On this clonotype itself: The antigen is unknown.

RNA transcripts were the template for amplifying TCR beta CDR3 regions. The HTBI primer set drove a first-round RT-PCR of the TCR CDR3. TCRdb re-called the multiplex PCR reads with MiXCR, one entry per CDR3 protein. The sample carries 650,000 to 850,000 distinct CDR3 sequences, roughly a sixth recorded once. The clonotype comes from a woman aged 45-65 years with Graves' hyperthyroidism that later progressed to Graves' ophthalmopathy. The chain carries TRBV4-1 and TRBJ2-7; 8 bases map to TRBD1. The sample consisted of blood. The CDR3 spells CASSQQGALGYEQYF. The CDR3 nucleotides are TGCGCCAGCAGCCAACAGGGGGCCCTCGGCTACGAGCAGTACTTC.